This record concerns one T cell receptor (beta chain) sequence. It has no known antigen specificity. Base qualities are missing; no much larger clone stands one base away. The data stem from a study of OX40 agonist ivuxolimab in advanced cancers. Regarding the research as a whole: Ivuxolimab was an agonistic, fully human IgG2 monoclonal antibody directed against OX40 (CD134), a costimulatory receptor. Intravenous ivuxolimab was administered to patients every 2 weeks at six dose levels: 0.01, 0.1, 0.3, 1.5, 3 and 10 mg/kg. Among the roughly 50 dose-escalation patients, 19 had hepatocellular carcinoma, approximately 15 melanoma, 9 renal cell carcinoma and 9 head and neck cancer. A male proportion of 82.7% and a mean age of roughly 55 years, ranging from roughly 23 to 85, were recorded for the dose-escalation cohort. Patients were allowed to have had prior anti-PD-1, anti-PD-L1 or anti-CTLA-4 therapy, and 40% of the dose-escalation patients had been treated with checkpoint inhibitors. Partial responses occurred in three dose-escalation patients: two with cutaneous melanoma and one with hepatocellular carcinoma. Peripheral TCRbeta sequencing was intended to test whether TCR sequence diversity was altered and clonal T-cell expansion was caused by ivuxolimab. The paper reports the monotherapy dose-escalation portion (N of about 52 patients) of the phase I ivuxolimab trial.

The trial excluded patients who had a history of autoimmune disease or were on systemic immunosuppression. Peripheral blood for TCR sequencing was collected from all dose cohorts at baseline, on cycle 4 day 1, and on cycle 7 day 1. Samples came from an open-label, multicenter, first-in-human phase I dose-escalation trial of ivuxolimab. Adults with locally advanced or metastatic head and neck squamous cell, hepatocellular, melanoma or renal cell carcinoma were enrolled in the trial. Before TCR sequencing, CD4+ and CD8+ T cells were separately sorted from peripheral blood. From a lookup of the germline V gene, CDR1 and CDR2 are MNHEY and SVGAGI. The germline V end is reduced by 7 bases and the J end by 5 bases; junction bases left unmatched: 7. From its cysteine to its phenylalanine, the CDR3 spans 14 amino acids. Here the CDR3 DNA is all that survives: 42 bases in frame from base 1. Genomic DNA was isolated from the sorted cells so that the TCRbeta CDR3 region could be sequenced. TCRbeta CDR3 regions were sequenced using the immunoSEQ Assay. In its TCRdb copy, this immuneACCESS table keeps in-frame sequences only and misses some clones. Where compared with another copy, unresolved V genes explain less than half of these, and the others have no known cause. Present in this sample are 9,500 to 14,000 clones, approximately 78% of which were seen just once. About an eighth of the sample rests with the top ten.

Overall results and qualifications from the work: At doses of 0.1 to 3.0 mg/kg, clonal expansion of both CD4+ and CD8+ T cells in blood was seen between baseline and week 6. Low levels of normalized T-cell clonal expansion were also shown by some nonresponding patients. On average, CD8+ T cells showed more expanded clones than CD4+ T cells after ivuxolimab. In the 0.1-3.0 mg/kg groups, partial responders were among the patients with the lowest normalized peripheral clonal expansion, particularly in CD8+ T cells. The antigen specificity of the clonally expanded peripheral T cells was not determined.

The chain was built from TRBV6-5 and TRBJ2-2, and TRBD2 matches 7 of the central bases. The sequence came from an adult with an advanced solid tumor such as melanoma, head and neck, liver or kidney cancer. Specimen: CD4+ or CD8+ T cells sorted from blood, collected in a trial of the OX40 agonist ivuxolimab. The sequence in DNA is TGTGCCAGCAAAGGGGCGGGAGAGACCGGGGAGCTGTTTTTT. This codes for CASKGAGETGELFF.